This TCR beta chain stems from a study of Graves' ophthalmopathy and Graves' hyperthyroidism. This clonotype was detected many times. CDR3 regions of TCR beta were amplified from RNA transcripts. The library came from an HTBI-primed first-round RT-PCR and a second-round multiplex PCR. TCRdb ran MiXCR on the multiplex PCR reads and lists one entry per CDR3 protein. Of about 480,000 distinct CDR3 sequences in the sample, roughly an eighth were seen once. The receptor comes from a woman in her thirties with Graves' ophthalmopathy. Sequencing was done on a sample of blood.

CDR3 region: CSAPPNSTSYF. For the CDR3, the DNA is TGCAGTGCTCCCCCGAACTCTACCTCGTACTTC. This chain links TRBV20-1 with TRBJ2-7; D gene ambiguous. The V end lost 5 bases, the J end lost 12 bases, and 17 bases lay between the germline ends. CDR3 size: 11 residues. CDR1 and CDR2 (germline): DFQATT, SNEGSKA (reference sequence).